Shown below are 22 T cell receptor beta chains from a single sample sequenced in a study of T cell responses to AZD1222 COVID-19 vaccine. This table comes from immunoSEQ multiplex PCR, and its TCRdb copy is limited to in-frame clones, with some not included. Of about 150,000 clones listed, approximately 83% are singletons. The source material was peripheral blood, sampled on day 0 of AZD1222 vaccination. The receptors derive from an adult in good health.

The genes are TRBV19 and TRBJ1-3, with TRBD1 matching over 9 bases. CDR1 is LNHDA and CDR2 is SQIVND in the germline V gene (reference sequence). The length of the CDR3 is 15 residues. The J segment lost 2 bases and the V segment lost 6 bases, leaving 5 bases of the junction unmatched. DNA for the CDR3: TGTGCCAGTAGCCGGGACAGGGTGGCTGGAAACACCATATATTTT. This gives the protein CASSRDRVAGNTIYF.

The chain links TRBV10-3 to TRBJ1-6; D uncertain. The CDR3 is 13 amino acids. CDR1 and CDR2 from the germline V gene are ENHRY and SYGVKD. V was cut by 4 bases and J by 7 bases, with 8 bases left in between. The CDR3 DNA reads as TGTGCCATCAGTGTGGAGATCAATTCACCCCTCCACTTT. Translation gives CAISVEINSPLHF.

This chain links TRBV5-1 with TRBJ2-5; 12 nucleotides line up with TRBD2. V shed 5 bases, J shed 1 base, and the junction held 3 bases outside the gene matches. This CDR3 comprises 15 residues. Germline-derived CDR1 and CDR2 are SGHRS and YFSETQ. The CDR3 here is CASRRTSGVQETQYF. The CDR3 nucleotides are TGCGCCAGCAGACGGACTAGCGGGGTCCAAGAGACCCAGTACTTC.

The DNA for the CDR3 is TGTGCCAGCAGCCTCGGGACACCCTCCTACGAGCAGTACTTC. Translated, it gives CASSLGTPSYEQYF. The chain combines TRBV3-1 (or the pseudogene TRBV3-2) with TRBJ2-7; possibly TRBD1 for D (6 bases). V lost 4 bases to trimming and J lost 0 bases, with 10 bases between them. The CDR3 extends over 14 amino acids. Germline V lookup: CDR1 LGHDT, CDR2 YNNKEL (reference sequence).

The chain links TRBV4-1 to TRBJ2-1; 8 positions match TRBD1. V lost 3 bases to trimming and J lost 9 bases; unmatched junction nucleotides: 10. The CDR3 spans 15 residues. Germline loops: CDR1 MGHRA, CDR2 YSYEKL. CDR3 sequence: CASSQATGQGREQFF. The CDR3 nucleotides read TGCGCCAGCAGCCAGGCCACAGGACAGGGTCGTGAGCAGTTCTTC.

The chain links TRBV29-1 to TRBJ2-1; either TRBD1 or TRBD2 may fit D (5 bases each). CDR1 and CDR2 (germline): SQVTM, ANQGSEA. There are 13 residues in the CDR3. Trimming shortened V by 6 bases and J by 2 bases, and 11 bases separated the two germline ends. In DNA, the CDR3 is TGCAGCGTAGTTCCGGGACCCTACAATGAGCAGTTCTTC. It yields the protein CSVVPGPYNEQFF.

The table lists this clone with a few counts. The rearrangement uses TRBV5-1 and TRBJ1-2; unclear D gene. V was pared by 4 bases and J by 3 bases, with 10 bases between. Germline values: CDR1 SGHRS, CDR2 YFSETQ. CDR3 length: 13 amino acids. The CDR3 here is CASSNGGYYGYTF. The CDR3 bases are TGCGCCAGCAGCAACGGTGGCTACTATGGCTACACCTTC.

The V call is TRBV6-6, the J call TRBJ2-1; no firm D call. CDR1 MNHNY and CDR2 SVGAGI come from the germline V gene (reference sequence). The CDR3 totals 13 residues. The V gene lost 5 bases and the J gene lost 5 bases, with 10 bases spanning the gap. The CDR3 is CASSPLGNNEQFF. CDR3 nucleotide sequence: TGTGCCAGCAGTCCCCTTGGGAACAATGAGCAGTTCTTC.

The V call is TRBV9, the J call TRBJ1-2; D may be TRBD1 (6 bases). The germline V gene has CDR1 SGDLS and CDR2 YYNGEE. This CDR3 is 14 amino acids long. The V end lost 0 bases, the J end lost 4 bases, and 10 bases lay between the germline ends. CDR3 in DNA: TGTGCCAGCAGCGTAGAGTTGGGGGCCTATGGCTACACCTTC. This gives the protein CASSVELGAYGYTF.

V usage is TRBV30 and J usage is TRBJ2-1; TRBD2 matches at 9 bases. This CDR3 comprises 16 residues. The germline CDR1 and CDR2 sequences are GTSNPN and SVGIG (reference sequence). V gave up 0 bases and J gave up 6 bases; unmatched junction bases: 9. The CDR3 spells CAWSVGAGGPRNEQFF. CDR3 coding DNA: TGTGCCTGGAGTGTCGGCGCGGGGGGGCCTCGCAATGAGCAGTTCTTC. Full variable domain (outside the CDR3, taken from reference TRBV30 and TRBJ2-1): SQTIHQWPATLVQPVGSPLSLECTVEGTSNPNLYWYRQAAGRGLQLLFYSVGIGQISSEVPQNLSASRPQDRQFILSSKKLLLSDSGFYLCAWSVGAGGPRNEQFFGPGTRLTVL.

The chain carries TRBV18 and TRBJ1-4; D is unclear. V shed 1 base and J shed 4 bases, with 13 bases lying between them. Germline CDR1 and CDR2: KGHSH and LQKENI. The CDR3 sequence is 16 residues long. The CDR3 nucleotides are TGTGCCAGCTCACCACAGAGTCAACAGTTTAATGAAAAACTGTTTTTT. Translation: CASSPQSQQFNEKLFF.

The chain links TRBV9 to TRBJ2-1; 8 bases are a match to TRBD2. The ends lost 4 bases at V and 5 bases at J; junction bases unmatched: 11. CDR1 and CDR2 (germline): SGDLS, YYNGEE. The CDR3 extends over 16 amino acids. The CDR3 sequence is CASSLPQAGVDNEQFF. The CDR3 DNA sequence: TGTGCCAGCAGCCTACCCCAAGCGGGAGTGGACAATGAGCAGTTCTTC.

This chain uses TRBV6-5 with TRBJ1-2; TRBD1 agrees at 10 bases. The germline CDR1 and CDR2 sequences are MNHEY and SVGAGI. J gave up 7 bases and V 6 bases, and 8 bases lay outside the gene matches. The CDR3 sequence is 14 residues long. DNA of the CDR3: TGTGCCAGCAGGACGACAGGGGGCCGGCGTGGCTACACCTTC. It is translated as CASRTTGGRRGYTF.

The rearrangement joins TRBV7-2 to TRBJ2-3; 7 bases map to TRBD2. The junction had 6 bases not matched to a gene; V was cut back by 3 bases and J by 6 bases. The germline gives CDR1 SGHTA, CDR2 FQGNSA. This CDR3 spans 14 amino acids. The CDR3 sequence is CASSFQRGRDTQYF. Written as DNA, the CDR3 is TGTGCCAGCAGCTTTCAGCGGGGCAGGGATACGCAGTATTTT.

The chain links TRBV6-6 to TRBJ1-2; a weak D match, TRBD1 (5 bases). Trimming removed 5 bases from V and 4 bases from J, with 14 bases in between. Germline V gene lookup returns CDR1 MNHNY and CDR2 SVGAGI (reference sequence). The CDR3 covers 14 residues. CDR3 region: CASSTGRTAYGYTF. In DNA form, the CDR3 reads TGTGCCAGCAGTACAGGACGGACGGCCTATGGCTACACCTTC.

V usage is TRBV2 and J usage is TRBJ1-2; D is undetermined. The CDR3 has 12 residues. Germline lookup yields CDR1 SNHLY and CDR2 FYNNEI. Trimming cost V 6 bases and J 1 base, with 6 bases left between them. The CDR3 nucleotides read TGTGCCAGCAGGCGGGATAACTATGGCTACACCTTC. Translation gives CASRRDNYGYTF.

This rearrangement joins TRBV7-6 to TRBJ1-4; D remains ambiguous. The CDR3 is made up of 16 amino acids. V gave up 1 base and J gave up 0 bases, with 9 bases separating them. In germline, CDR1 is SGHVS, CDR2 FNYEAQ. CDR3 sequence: CASSLVVEATNEKLFF. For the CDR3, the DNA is TGTGCCAGCAGCTTAGTCGTTGAGGCAACTAATGAAAAACTGTTTTTT.

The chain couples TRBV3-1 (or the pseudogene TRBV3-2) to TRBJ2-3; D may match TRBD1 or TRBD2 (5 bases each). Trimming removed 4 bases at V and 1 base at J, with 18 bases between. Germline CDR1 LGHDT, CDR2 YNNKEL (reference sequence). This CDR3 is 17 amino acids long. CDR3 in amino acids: CASSPSGGAGRTDTQYF. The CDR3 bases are TGTGCCAGCAGCCCATCAGGTGGGGCGGGCCGCACAGATACGCAGTATTTT.

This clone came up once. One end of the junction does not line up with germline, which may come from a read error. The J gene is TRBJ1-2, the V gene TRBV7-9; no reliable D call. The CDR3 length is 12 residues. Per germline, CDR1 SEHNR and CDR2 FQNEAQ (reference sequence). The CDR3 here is CASSLEEVTPWF. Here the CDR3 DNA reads TGTGCCAGCAGCTTAGAAGAGGTCACACCCTGGTTC.

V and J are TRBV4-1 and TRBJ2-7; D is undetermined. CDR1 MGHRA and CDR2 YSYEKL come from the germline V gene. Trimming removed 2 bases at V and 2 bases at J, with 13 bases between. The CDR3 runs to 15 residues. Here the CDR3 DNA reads TGCGCCAGCAGCCAACACCGGGTCCAAACCTACGAGCAGTACTTC. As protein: CASSQHRVQTYEQYF.

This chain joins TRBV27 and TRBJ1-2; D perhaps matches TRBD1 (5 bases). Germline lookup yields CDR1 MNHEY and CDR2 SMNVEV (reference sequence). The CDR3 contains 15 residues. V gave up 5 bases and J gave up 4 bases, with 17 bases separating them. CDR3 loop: CASSPLGPTTYGYTF. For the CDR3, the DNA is TGTGCCAGCAGTCCCCTGGGACCAACAACCTATGGCTACACCTTC.

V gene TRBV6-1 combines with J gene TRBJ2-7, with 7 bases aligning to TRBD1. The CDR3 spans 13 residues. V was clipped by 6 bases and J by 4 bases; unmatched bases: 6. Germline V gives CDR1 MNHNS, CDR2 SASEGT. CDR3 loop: CASSRDSNYEQYF. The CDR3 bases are TGTGCCAGCAGCCGGGACAGTAATTACGAGCAGTACTTC.